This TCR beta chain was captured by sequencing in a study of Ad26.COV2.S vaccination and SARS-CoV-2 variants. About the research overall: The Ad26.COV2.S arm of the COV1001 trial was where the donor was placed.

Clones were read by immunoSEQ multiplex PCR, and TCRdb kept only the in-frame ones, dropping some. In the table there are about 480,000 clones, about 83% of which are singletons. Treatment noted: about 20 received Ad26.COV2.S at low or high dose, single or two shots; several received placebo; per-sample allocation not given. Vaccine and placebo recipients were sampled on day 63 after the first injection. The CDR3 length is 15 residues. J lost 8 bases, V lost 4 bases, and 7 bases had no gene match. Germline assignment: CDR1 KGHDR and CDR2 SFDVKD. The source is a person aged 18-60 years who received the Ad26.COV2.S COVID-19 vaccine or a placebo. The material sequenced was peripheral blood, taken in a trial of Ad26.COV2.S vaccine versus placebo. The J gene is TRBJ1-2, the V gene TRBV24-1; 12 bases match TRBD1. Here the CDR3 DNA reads TGTGCCACCAGTGACCCCGGGGACAGGGGGCTGGGCTACACCTTC. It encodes CATSDPGDRGLGYTF.